This is a list of T cell receptor beta chains from one sample in a study of T cell repertoires in cytomegalovirus infection. Using its own MiXCR run on the reads, TCRdb lists one record per CDR3 protein. The data hold hundreds of thousands of distinct CDR3 sequences, with approximately 10% observed a single time. The specimen sequenced was PBMCs. The receptors were gathered from a human donor in good health (CMV status not recorded). Some clones in this sample may be carry-over from other donors' samples. CDR3s leave out the opening cysteine and the closing phenylalanine or tryptophan. The order of the fields is J gene, clone size, V gene, CDR3 protein. Clone size, where shown, is once, few, many, or a class for clones that have expanded.

TRBJ2-6	many	TRBV10-3	AISESTLNSGANVLT
TRBJ1-1	-	TRBV5-6	ASSSLRTGMNTEAF
TRBJ1-1	-	TRBV20-1	SARKQGLTEAF
TRBJ1-5	few	TRBV11-2	ASSLTTGFGQPQH
TRBJ2-3	few	TRBV9	ASSVEQDRGWDTQY
TRBJ2-3	many	TRBV28	ASSSPGGTDTQY
TRBJ2-1	-	TRBV20-1	SASAGTSGNNEQF
TRBJ1-1	many	TRBV20-1	SALPGQGAMNTEAF
TRBJ2-1	many	TRBV6-1	ASSEHNRRNSEQF
TRBJ2-5	-	TRBV3-1	ASSPNLAGVAETQY